The 20 T cell receptor beta chains reported below all come from one sample, sequenced in a study of T-cell reconstitution after alpha-beta-depleted transplantation in children listed by TCRdb under 2016. The method was PCR. Instrument used: Illumina HiSeq 2500. TCR libraries were prepared with molecular barcoding, using unique molecular identifiers to normalize TCRbeta repertoire quantification. TCRdb handled the public reads itself, with Q25 trimming in fastp and clone calling in MiXCR, and kept productive beta chains. A single entry per CDR3 protein holds the most common genes and DNA from its merged rows. Present in this sample are 600,000 to 700,000 distinct CDR3 sequences, around 17% of which were seen just once. In total, the top ten clones hold 0.8% to 1.1% of the sample. The sequences come from PBMCs from the stem cell graft donor, collected from the stem cell graft. These receptors were taken from a human donor who donated a stem cell graft to a child with acute myeloid leukemia.

This clonotype was seen at least ten times. This chain uses TRBV29-1 with TRBJ2-1, with 7 nucleotides matching TRBD2. In germline, CDR1 is SQVTM, CDR2 ANQGSEA. V was pared by 1 base and J by 5 bases, with 5 bases of the junction left unmatched. The CDR3 totals 14 residues. DNA of the CDR3: TGCAGCGTTGAAGCGGGGGGTCGAGACAATGAGCAGTTCTTC. Amino acid sequence: CSVEAGGRDNEQFF.

The chain employs TRBV5-1 and TRBJ1-2, with 7 bases that match TRBD1. V gave up 4 bases and J gave up 6 bases; unmatched junction bases: 9. Per the germline V gene, CDR1 is SGHRS and CDR2 is YFSETQ. The CDR3 contains 14 residues. CDR3 nucleotides: TGCGCCAGCAGCGCATACAGGGGCGGGGATGGCTACACCTTC. This encodes CASSAYRGGDGYTF.

This clonotype was counted many times. The rearrangement joins TRBV12-3 or TRBV12-4 to TRBJ1-1; 10 bases are a match to TRBD1. With V trimmed by 3 bases and J by 5 bases, 3 bases remained unmatched. The CDR3 is 14 amino acids. CDR3 nucleotides: TGTGCCAGCAGTTTCCGGGACAGGGGAACTGAAGCTTTCTTT. It is translated as CASSFRDRGTEAFF.

This clonotype has more than one count but fewer than ten. The J gene is TRBJ1-1, the V gene TRBV20-1; D call uncertain. The CDR3 has 15 residues. The germline V and J ends were trimmed by 1 base and 5 bases, with 17 bases remaining between them. Per germline, CDR1 DFQATT and CDR2 SNEGSKA (reference sequence). This CDR3 reads CSARAPFGKETEAFF. In DNA, the CDR3 is TGCAGTGCTAGAGCCCCGTTTGGAAAGGAAACTGAAGCTTTCTTT.

This clonotype was detected only a few times. The V gene is TRBV12-3 or TRBV12-4, the J gene TRBJ1-5; 7 bases agree with TRBD1. This CDR3 region has 14 residues. V dropped 5 bases and J dropped 7; count of bases not matched to a gene: 8. The CDR3 spells CASSPTTGVQPQHF. The CDR3, as DNA: TGTGCCAGCAGTCCTACAACAGGGGTGCAGCCCCAGCATTTT.

This clonotype was seen many times. V and J are TRBV12-3 or TRBV12-4 and TRBJ2-7; unclear D gene. This CDR3 is 12 amino acids long. V was clipped by 4 bases and J by 3 bases, with 7 bases between them. CDR3 sequence reads: CASSWQFYEQYV. DNA for the CDR3: TGTGCCAGCAGTTGGCAGTTCTACGAGCAGTACGTC.

The sample holds a few counts of this clonotype. The chain carries TRBV29-1 and TRBJ1-3; D not certain. The CDR3 runs to 14 residues. V was trimmed by 3 bases and J by 3 bases, leaving 12 bases between them. CDR1 and CDR2 from the germline V gene are SQVTM and ANQGSEA. The CDR3 region is CSVESPAFGNTIYF. Here the CDR3 DNA reads TGCAGCGTTGAGTCCCCAGCCTTTGGAAACACCATATATTTT.

The table lists this clonotype with a few counts. The chain recombines TRBV28 with TRBJ2-3; D unresolved. The germline gives CDR1 MDHEN, CDR2 SYDVKM. V was clipped by 6 bases and J by 2 bases, with 9 bases between them. The CDR3 has 13 amino acids. The CDR3 reads CASSYRLTDTQYF. DNA of the CDR3: TGTGCCAGCAGCTACCGACTCACAGATACGCAGTATTTT.

This clonotype was observed many times. The V gene is TRBV29-1, the J gene TRBJ1-4; no reliable D call. CDR1 SQVTM and CDR2 ANQGSEA come from the germline V gene. V was cut by 0 bases and J by 7 bases, with 6 bases left in between. This CDR3 comprises 12 residues. The CDR3 reads CSVEDHLEKLFF. In DNA form, the CDR3 reads TGCAGCGTTGAAGATCATCTTGAAAAACTGTTTTTT.

There are a few counts of this clonotype. The genes are TRBV12-3 or TRBV12-4 and TRBJ2-3, with TRBD2 matching 10 bases. CDR3 length: 17 amino acids. V was clipped by 4 bases and J by 6 bases; unmatched bases: 13. The DNA for the CDR3 is TGTGCCAGCAGTTCCCCGTTAGGTAGCGGGGGGAAGGATACGCAGTATTTT. Amino acid sequence: CASSSPLGSGGKDTQYF.

This clonotype was detected only a few times. The V call is TRBV28, the J call TRBJ1-6; D remains ambiguous. V lost 3 bases and J 9 bases, leaving 15 bases between the germline ends. CDR1 MDHEN and CDR2 SYDVKM come from the germline V gene. CDR3 size: 15 residues. CDR3: CASSFAGIESSPLHF. The CDR3 nucleotides are TGTGCCAGCAGTTTTGCCGGGATAGAATCTTCACCCCTCCACTTT.

This chain joins TRBV6-5 and TRBJ1-5; no firm D call. Between the trimmed V and J ends, which lost 0 bases and 6 bases, there was a span of 21 bases. In germline, CDR1 is MNHEY, CDR2 SVGAGI. The CDR3 extends over 18 amino acids. In nucleotides, the CDR3 is TGTGCCAGCAGTTACTCAGCTCTCGCTGGGCCGGGAAGTCAGCCCCAGCATTTT. Encoded protein: CASSYSALAGPGSQPQHF.

This clonotype was observed a few times. The chain uses TRBV12-3 or TRBV12-4 and TRBJ2-6; 9 bases match TRBD1. The CDR3 spans 18 residues. Trimming at V came to 5 bases and at J to 0 bases, leaving 8 bases not matched to a gene. CDR3 amino acids: CASSPLGQGRSGANVLTF. DNA of the CDR3: TGTGCCAGCAGTCCCCTGGGACAGGGCCGCTCTGGGGCCAACGTCCTGACTTTC.

The chain carries TRBV5-4 and TRBJ1-1; 7 nucleotides match TRBD1. Germline CDR1 and CDR2: SGHNT and YYREEE (reference sequence). V trimming: 0 bases; J trimming: 7 bases; junction bases outside the gene matches: 3. This CDR3 contains 13 residues. Written as DNA, the CDR3 is TGTGCCAGCAGCTTGGACAGGACAGGTGAAGCTTTCTTT. Translation gives CASSLDRTGEAFF. Based on the CDR3 plus reference TRBV5-4 and TRBJ1-1, the full variable domain is ETGVTQSPTHLIKTRGQQVTLRCSSQSGHNTVSWYQQALGQGPQFIFQYYREEENGRGNFPPRFSGLQFPNYSSELNVNALELDDSALYLCASSLDRTGEAFFGQGTRLTVV.

The rearrangement links TRBV24-1 to TRBJ1-1; D possibly corresponds to TRBD1 (6 bases). Trimming shortened V by 8 bases and J by 0 bases, and 9 bases separated the two germline ends. The CDR3 sequence is 13 residues long. The germline V gene encodes CDR1 KGHDR and CDR2 SFDVKD. The CDR3 region is CATKDRMNTEAFF. The DNA of the CDR3 is TGTGCCACCAAGGACAGAATGAACACTGAAGCTTTCTTT.

A few counts support this clonotype. This chain connects TRBV24-1 to TRBJ2-1; D uncertain. The CDR3 sequence is 18 residues long. The V gene lost 6 bases and the J gene lost 0 bases, with 20 bases spanning the gap. Germline V gene lookup returns CDR1 KGHDR and CDR2 SFDVKD. The CDR3 spells CATSSSTVDTSSYNEQFF. DNA of the CDR3: TGTGCCACCAGTAGCTCGACGGTCGATACGAGCTCCTACAATGAGCAGTTCTTC.

This clonotype was picked up many times. The genes are TRBV7-3 and TRBJ2-1; no definite D call. V dropped 5 bases and J dropped 4 bases, with 12 bases sitting between them. From germline, CDR1 is SGHTA and CDR2 FQGTGA. The CDR3 consists of 14 residues. DNA of the CDR3: TGTGCCAGCAGCCCGCTAGGTCGGTACAATGAGCAGTTCTTC. It yields the protein CASSPLGRYNEQFF.

The table lists this clonotype with a few counts. The chain links TRBV12-3 or TRBV12-4 to TRBJ1-2; D is ambiguous. V lost 6 bases, J lost 0 bases, and 8 bases lay in between. CDR3 length: 13 residues. CDR3 coding DNA: TGTGCCAGCAGCCGGGAAACTAACTATGGCTACACCTTC. It is translated as CASSRETNYGYTF.

Worth noting for this clonotype: A junction boundary mismatches the germline segment, possibly from a read error. The chain combines TRBV30 with TRBJ2-1; no clear D. The CDR3 length is 12 residues. The germline CDR1 and CDR2 sequences are GTSNPN and SVGIG (reference sequence). The CDR3 DNA is TGTGCCTGGAGTGTACAAAACGGGCGCTGGATCTTC. This encodes CAWSVQNGRWIF.

Comments on this clonotype: This could be a read error, since a much larger clone is one nucleotide away. The J gene is TRBJ2-3, the V gene TRBV20-1; the match to TRBD2 covers 9 bases. Germline values: CDR1 DFQATT, CDR2 SNEGSKA (reference sequence). CDR3 length: 17 amino acids. CDR3 amino acids: CCARAPSLAGYPDTQYF. The CDR3 coding sequence is TGCTGTGCTAGAGCTCCCTCCCTAGCGGGGTACCCAGATACGCAGTATTTT.